The 6 T cell receptor beta chains below all came from one sample that was sequenced in a study of blood T cell repertoires in COVID-19. Sequenced by immunoSEQ multiplex PCR; TCRdb stores in-frame clones only, minus some. The sample holds roughly 45,000 clones, approximately 90% seen once. The sample was peripheral blood. The source is a man aged 60 to 75 with active COVID-19.

The chain is built from TRBV5-1 and TRBJ1-2; no reliable D call. CDR1 is SGHRS, CDR2 YFSETQ, per germline. CDR3 size: 12 residues. Trimming pared 0 bases from V and 4 bases from J, leaving 4 bases between. The DNA of the CDR3 is TGCGCCAGCAGCTTGGACACCTATGGCTACACCTTC. It encodes CASSLDTYGYTF. Together with reference TRBV5-1 and TRBJ1-2, the CDR3 gives the full variable domain: KAGVTQTPRYLIKTRGQQVTLSCSPISGHRSVSWYQQTPGQGLQFLFEYFSETQRNKGNFPGRFSGRQFSNSRSEMNVSTLELGDSALYLCASSLDTYGYTFGSGTRLTVV.

The chain links TRBV19 to TRBJ2-1; possible D gene TRBD1, 5 bases. Germline V gene lookup returns CDR1 LNHDA and CDR2 SQIVND (reference sequence). The CDR3 runs to 15 residues. Trimming shortened V by 7 bases and J by 3 bases, and 16 bases separated the two germline ends. For the CDR3, the DNA is TGTGCCAGTACGCCCCGGCAGGGCAACTACAATGAGCAGTTCTTC. Its translation: CASTPRQGNYNEQFF.

V gene TRBV5-1 combines with J gene TRBJ2-7, with 8 positions matching TRBD1. V shed 2 bases, J shed 2 bases, and the junction held 6 bases outside the gene matches. The CDR3 covers 15 residues. Germline V CDR1 and CDR2: SGHRS, YFSETQ. CDR3 DNA: TGCGCCAGCAGCTTCACGGGACAGGTCACCTACGAGCAGTACTTC. Protein: CASSFTGQVTYEQYF.

V gene TRBV5-1 combines with J gene TRBJ2-1; perhaps TRBD1 as D (5 bases). The length of the CDR3 is 15 residues. V lost 1 base to trimming and J lost 4 bases, with 12 bases between them. The germline gives CDR1 SGHRS, CDR2 YFSETQ. The CDR3 region has the DNA TGCGCCAGCAGCTTGTCGGCAGGGTCATACAATGAGCAGTTCTTC. It codes for CASSLSAGSYNEQFF. The full variable domain, in which reference TRBV5-1 and TRBJ2-1 provide the parts outside the CDR3, is KAGVTQTPRYLIKTRGQQVTLSCSPISGHRSVSWYQQTPGQGLQFLFEYFSETQRNKGNFPGRFSGRQFSNSRSEMNVSTLELGDSALYLCASSLSAGSYNEQFFGPGTRLTVL.

The rearrangement links TRBV6-2 or TRBV6-3 to TRBJ2-7; D may be TRBD2 (7 bases). V was shortened by 2 bases and J by 4 bases, with 18 bases between the two germline ends. This CDR3 comprises 16 residues. The germline V gene has CDR1 MNHEY and CDR2 SVGEGT. In DNA form, the CDR3 reads TGTGCCAGCAGTTACCCGACAGGTGGGACTATTTACGAGCAGTACTTC. It codes for CASSYPTGGTIYEQYF.

The chain couples TRBV10-2 to TRBJ1-5; 8 positions match TRBD1. The CDR3 spans 14 residues. Germline values: CDR1 WSHSY, CDR2 SAAADI. After removal of 3 bases from V and 7 bases from J, the junction contained 5 bases not matched to a gene. The CDR3 coding sequence is TGCGCCAGCAGTGACTCAGGGGGCGGACAGCCCCAGCATTTT. Protein: CASSDSGGGQPQHF.